The 11 T cell receptor beta chains below were found in one sample sequenced in a study of blood T cell repertoires in COVID-19. Method: immunoSEQ multiplex PCR; TCRdb's copy keeps in-frame clones and lacks some. The top ten hold just over 2.5% of the sample, which has about 220,000 clones, roughly 86% seen once. The sequencing sample was made of PBMCs or T cells enriched from blood (not recorded which). These receptors were obtained from a woman in her 30s with acute COVID-19.

This chain joins TRBV19 and TRBJ1-1, with 8 bases aligning to TRBD1. The CDR3 consists of 13 residues. Trimming took 7 bases from V and 5 from J; bases not matched to a gene: 6. CDR1 and CDR2 (germline): LNHDA, SQIVND (reference sequence). CDR3 loop: CASIGQGWTEAFF. CDR3 bases: TGTGCCAGTATTGGACAGGGATGGACTGAAGCTTTCTTT.

The J gene is TRBJ1-2, the V gene TRBV19; D ambiguous. V gave up 5 bases and J gave up 0 bases, with 13 bases separating them. The CDR3 extends over 15 amino acids. The germline gives CDR1 LNHDA, CDR2 SQIVND (reference sequence). The CDR3 DNA follows: TGTGCCAGTAGTCCCCTCCTGGGAGCTAACTATGGCTACACCTTC. This encodes CASSPLLGANYGYTF.

This chain connects TRBV14 to TRBJ1-4; unclear D gene. Deletions cut 3 bases from V and 2 bases from J, with 10 bases between. CDR1 and CDR2 from the germline V gene are SGHDN and FVKESK. CDR3 size: 15 residues. The CDR3 loop is CASSQSRSTNEKLFF. As DNA, the CDR3 is TGTGCCAGCAGCCAGTCCAGATCGACTAATGAAAAACTGTTTTTT.

V and J are TRBV5-4 and TRBJ1-4; D is perhaps TRBD1 (5 bases). The CDR3 extends over 10 amino acids. From germline, CDR1 is SGHNT and CDR2 YYREEE (reference sequence). V was pared by 9 bases and J by 8 bases, with 8 bases between. The CDR3: CAIGGEKLFF. DNA of the CDR3: TGTGCCATCGGGGGGGAAAAACTGTTTTTT.

V and J are TRBV5-1 and TRBJ2-6, with D hard to call. Germline V gene sequence: CDR1 SGHRS, CDR2 YFSETQ. The length of the CDR3 is 17 residues. V was pared by 1 base and J by 0 bases, with 11 bases between. CDR3 in DNA: TGCGCCAGCAGCTTGTACCCCCGCAGCTCTGGGGCCAACGTCCTGACTTTC. It is translated as CASSLYPRSSGANVLTF.

This sequence joins TRBV19 and TRBJ2-7; tentatively, D is TRBD1 (6 bases). Germline lookup yields CDR1 LNHDA and CDR2 SQIVND (reference sequence). The CDR3 loop spans 13 amino acids. The V end was cut by 5 bases, the J end by 4 bases, with 12 bases between. The CDR3 loop reads CASSDGGPYEQYF. The CDR3 nucleotides read TGTGCCAGTAGTGATGGGGGCCCTTACGAGCAGTACTTC. Supplemented by reference TRBV19 and TRBJ2-7, the full variable domain reads DGGITQSPKYLFRKEGQNVTLSCEQNLNHDAMYWYRQDPGQGLRLIYYSQIVNDFQKGDIAEGYSVSREKKESFPLTVTSAQKNPTAFYLCASSDGGPYEQYFGPGTRLTVT.

The rearrangement uses TRBV19 and TRBJ1-2; weak D call: TRBD1 (5 bases). The length of the CDR3 is 12 residues. Trimming took off 9 bases at V and 6 bases at J, with 14 bases between the two ends. Per the germline V gene, CDR1 is LNHDA and CDR2 is SQIVND (reference sequence). CDR3 residues: CASGQFVDGYTF. The CDR3 DNA reads TGTGCCAGCGGACAATTCGTAGATGGCTACACCTTC.

V usage is TRBV6-2 or TRBV6-3 and J usage is TRBJ2-3; D gene ambiguous. The CDR3 is made up of 12 amino acids. Trimming shortened V by 6 bases and J by 4 bases, and 8 bases separated the two germline ends. The germline CDR1 and CDR2 sequences are MNHEY and SVGEGT. The CDR3 reads CASSRHPDTQYF. The CDR3 bases are TGTGCCAGCAGCCGACACCCAGATACGCAGTATTTT.

The V call is TRBV6-2 or TRBV6-3, the J call TRBJ2-5; a weak D match, TRBD1 (6 bases). The CDR3 loop spans 13 amino acids. V was shortened by 5 bases and J by 2 bases, with 9 bases between the two germline ends. Germline assignment: CDR1 MNHEY and CDR2 SVGEGT. As DNA, the CDR3 is TGTGCCAGCAGTGGGACAACGCAAGAGACCCAGTACTTC. Protein product: CASSGTTQETQYF.

The chain uses TRBV6-5 and TRBJ1-2; 8 nucleotides agree with TRBD1. V lost 7 bases to trimming and J lost 3 bases; unmatched junction nucleotides: 7. This CDR3 is 14 amino acids long. Germline V gives CDR1 MNHEY, CDR2 SVGAGI. The CDR3 DNA is TGTGCCAGCACAGCAGGGGGCGCTTACTATGGCTACACCTTC. Protein: CASTAGGAYYGYTF.

This chain connects TRBV12-5 to TRBJ2-1; 14 bases match TRBD2. Trimming removed 4 bases from V and 4 bases from J; junction bases left unmatched: 6. This CDR3 spans 17 amino acids. Germline V gives CDR1 LGHNT, CDR2 FRNRAP. The CDR3 is CASGWGLAGATYNEQFF. The DNA for the CDR3 is TGTGCTAGTGGTTGGGGACTAGCGGGGGCAACTTACAATGAGCAGTTCTTC.